The text below deals with one T cell receptor (beta chain). The antigen it recognizes is unknown. No much larger clonotype is one base removed from it; base qualities were not supplied. The data were taken from a study of cytomegalovirus exposure and HLA in healthy donors (dated by TCRdb to about 2017). Background on the whole study: An earlier analysis of roughly 500 of the donors reported roughly 300 Gb of sequence data and some 120 million unique TCR beta sequences from roughly 200 million T cells. The aim of the study was to test whether cataloging public T cell receptors could identify signatures of past pathogen exposure. The study used immunosequencing to profile the T cell repertoires of 670 or so subjects and linked those repertoires to cytomegalovirus serostatus. Typing coverage differed by locus: A, B, C, DRB1 and DQB1 were typed in about 620-630 donors, DQA1 in around 500, DPA1 in some 610, and DPB1 in 400 to 490. About 300 gigabases of sequencing data and approximately 85 million unique TCR sequences were included in an early release covering roughly 600 HLA-typed donors. High-throughput TCR immunosequencing, statistical association of individual TCRs with disease status, and machine learning were combined to predict cytomegalovirus infection status. Donor age, sex, ethnicity and CMV serostatus were collected together with the repertoire data. A later analysis re-analyzed previously published TCR beta repertoires from 666 donors and added high-resolution HLA genotyping to study TCR occurrence patterns. HLA typing covered class I and class II loci at four-digit resolution. The genetic ancestry cluster associated with self-reported Caucasian donors included roughly 84% of the approximately 430 genotyped donors. A later genetic analysis took genome-wide SNP genotypes for about three fifths of the roughly 670 donors and used that subset as a discovery cohort. Because of strong linkage in the cohort, roughly five DR-DQ haplotypes were treated as single units for association and clustering. A separate validation cohort of 100 to 150 different subjects was used in addition to the approximately 610-subject first cohort. In the later analysis, no new phenotypic data were used to find candidate immune exposures; instead, reliance was placed on TCR beta sequences and their occurrence across donors. Every discovery cohort repertoire had been produced on one sequencing platform. Across approximately 420 genotyped donors of the cohort, an average of roughly 200,000 unique TCR beta nucleotide sequences per donor were sequenced, and roughly 18% of those sequences were non-productive. To decide whether each TCR beta V gene segment behaved as functional or pseudogenic, an earlier analysis of nearly 600 of the donors relied on high-throughput TCR beta sequencing. Overall results and qualifications from the work: Because HLA typing was unavailable for some donors at each locus, only the typed subset was used in association tests. Correlated functional status among segregating V segments might be attributable to linkage disequilibrium, but an unknown experimental factor could not be ruled out. The 87-base-pair reads could not distinguish some IMGT-functional V segments, including TRBV6-2 and TRBV6-3, so those segments were excluded. When HLA alleles, especially DR and DQ, strongly co-occurred, attributing TCR associations to individual alleles was difficult. In an earlier analysis of approximately 600 of the donors, most TCR beta V segments were observed in productive rearrangements about 87% or about 30% of the time, broadly matching IMGT annotations. A further reported finding was that TCR beta sequences accurately predicted the HLA-A and HLA-B alleles for most subjects in the first cohort. According to a later analysis, parvovirus B19, influenza, CMV and Epstein-Barr virus appeared linked to several top co-occurrence clusters. Three of the identified cytomegalovirus-associated TCR beta chains were confirmed in vitro to be specific for cytomegalovirus antigens. The presence/absence analyses assumed that sequencing depth was roughly uniform across donors, and that assumption may not be true. A later analysis found that most CMV-associated TCR beta chains appeared HLA-restricted, with HLA associations seemingly driven largely by CMV exposure. A group of highly shared sequence variants was considered likely to be a technical artifact of the sequencing pipeline. In this cohort, only TCR beta chains were sequenced, and detectable features were limited by the absence of alpha or paired-chain data. Because counts were too low, 15 to 20 rarely observed V segments, including chromosome 9 orphons, were left out of the earlier analysis of several hundred of the donors. The classifier was reported to diagnose cytomegalovirus status with high specificity and sensitivity in both the original and validation cohorts. Compared with the 666-donor mean, donors in an Asian-associated ancestry cluster had fewer N-insertions in productive TCRs, according to a later genetic analysis. At a false discovery rate of 0.05, a later analysis linked about 17,000 TCR beta sequences to specific HLA alleles. In a later analysis, HLA-associated TCR beta chains showed more clonal expansion and lower generation probabilities than non-associated chains that were equally common. V-gene and J-gene trimming of TCR beta chains was associated with a missense DCLRE1C variant in a later genetic analysis, and the association was replicated in an independent cohort. The authors suggested that the approach could potentially be extended to other disease states and immunological phenotypes. A later analysis found that TCR association rates varied across HLA loci, with DRB1 alleles showing the most associated TCRs and HLA-C alleles the fewest. For the cohort, immune exposure information was limited to CMV serostatus. The study gave a list of around 170 TCR beta chains associated with cytomegalovirus. Most TCR sequences were observed very rarely across donors, whereas some public TCRs were present in many individuals.

V loses 2 bases of germline sequence and J loses 3 bases, and the interval between the two ends is 20 bases. Measured from the cysteine to the phenylalanine, the CDR3 is 17 residues long. Kept here is only the CDR3 DNA, which spans 51 bases and is read in frame from base 1. As encoded in the germline V gene (reference sequence), CDR1 is LNHNV while CDR2 is YYDKDF. The cohort comprised around 690 healthy bone marrow donors. Cohort members were all nominally healthy when sampled, although unrecorded immune exposures were likely present. The donor tested CMV seronegative, placing the donor among the 300 to 400 seronegative members of the cohort. Every donor gave a peripheral blood sample, and the peripheral blood mononuclear cells from that sample were used for TCR beta sequencing. The Qiagen DNeasy Blood Extraction Kit was used to extract genomic DNA from the blood cell samples. Libraries came from the immunoSEQ multiplex PCR assay. For the multiplex PCR, a mixture combining 60 forward primers for TCR Vbeta segments and 13 reverse primers for TCR Jbeta segments was used. The CDR3 region of rearranged TCR beta genes was amplified from genomic DNA with a multiplex PCR assay. On the Illumina HiSeq System, the amplified TCR beta libraries were sequenced as 87-base-pair reads. The authors processed their data as follows. In a later analysis, tens of millions of unique TCR beta chains were counted across the roughly 610 repertoires, and roughly 11 million of these chains were shared by at least two donors. Raw reads were error-corrected and collapsed into unique sequences by a nearest-neighbor algorithm in which closely related sequences were merged to remove PCR and sequencing errors. To assign V, D and J gene segments, CDR3 sequences were aligned to IMGT reference sequences. For a sequence to be retained, a match of at least six nucleotides was required to both a V gene segment and a J gene segment. Rearrangements were classified as productive when the CDR3 lacked stop codons and remained in frame with V and J, and all other rearrangements were classified as non-productive. Following IMGT convention, CDR3 was defined as the stretch from the second conserved V-encoded cysteine up to the conserved J-encoded phenylalanine. Sequences without an unambiguous match to a single V gene segment were excluded from the earlier analysis of a few hundred of the donors. In an earlier analysis of approximately 560 of the donors, a V segment was called functional when productive rearrangements were above 56.7%, and segregating when the standard deviation between donors exceeded 5%. A statistical classification framework was developed to diagnose cytomegalovirus status using the catalog of TCR beta chain sequences. In a later analysis, TCR nucleotide sequences were compared against IMGT/GENE-DB human TR gene sequences so that V and J genes could be assigned. The TCRdist pipeline was used in a later analysis to assign CDR3 sequences and most-parsimonious VDJ recombination scenarios. In a later analysis, each TCR beta chain was defined by its CDR3 amino acid sequence together with its V-gene family, and reads lacking a unique V-gene family were excluded. A later analysis removed roughly 590 highly shared, low-generation-probability nucleotide sequences to deal with suspected cross-contamination and a sequencing artifact. In a later analysis, a clonal expansion index was calculated for each public chain from normalized within-repertoire ranks of inferred template counts. In a later analysis, generation probabilities were computed using a VDJ recombination model fitted to out-of-frame rearrangements, and the results were checked against IGoR. A later analysis scored TCR-TCR, TCR-HLA and TCR-CMV co-occurrence with hypergeometric tests, applying a repertoire-size bias correction to TCR pairs. In a later analysis, false discovery rates were estimated by permuting HLA or CMV assignments 20 times. A later analysis grouped co-occurring TCRs with DBSCAN, adding TCRdist sequence similarity when clustering within HLA-allele-positive subsets. Repertoires with fewer than 30,000 or more than 120,000 public chains, plus five repertoires with anomalous nucleotide sharing, were excluded from co-occurrence clustering. This immuneACCESS table, as held by TCRdb, lists in-frame sequences with V and J called but not all clones. Of the missing ones, under half trace to an unresolved V gene in checked studies; the others have no known cause. Clone size and the V and J calls come from that table; the DNA yielded D and trimming. The table for this sample lists 100,000 to 150,000 clones; about 76% of them were counted only once. The ten top clones hold around 0.7% of the sample.

This receptor chain uses TRBV15 and TRBJ2-7; TRBD1 is perhaps the D gene, given 5 matching bases. Input material: PBMCs. This receptor was taken from a man aged 18 to 30 in good health and CMV-seronegative. The bases are TGTGCCACCAGCAGACAGGGAACAGGTCTGGGTTACTACGAGCAGTACTTC. The resulting protein is CATSRQGTGLGYYEQYF.